Below, one T cell receptor beta chain is given with its context. The antigen is unknown. This specimen belongs to a study of shared clonotypes between healthy human individuals. Points from the study as a whole: In general, naive subsets displayed greater estimated richness than memory subsets did.

Germline assignment: CDR1 LNHDA and CDR2 SQIVND (reference sequence). The V gene lost 3 bases and the J gene lost 8 bases, with 13 bases spanning the gap. The CDR3 length is 13 residues. Libraries were prepared by immunoSEQ multiplex PCR; TCRdb keeps only in-frame clonotypes and omits some of them. The sample lists 700,000 or so clones; more than 70% were seen once. This receptor was taken from a woman in her 30s in good health. The specimen was memory CD4+ T cells sorted from blood. Subset described: CD45RA-negative fraction. The chain combines TRBV19 with TRBJ1-2, with D perhaps TRBD1 (6 bases). The CDR3 loop reads CASSIGNRVGYTF. The CDR3 DNA sequence: TGTGCCAGTAGTATCGGCAACAGGGTGGGCTACACCTTC.